The 13 T cell receptor beta chains in this list originate from one sample, sequenced in a study of blood T cell repertoires in COVID-19. Assay used: immunoSEQ multiplex PCR; TCRdb lists only in-frame clones, some missing. The repertoire holds 250,000 to 300,000 clones, with about 86% as singletons. The sample comprised peripheral blood. All receptors come from a woman aged 25 to 39 with COVID-19, enrolled during active disease.

This clone appeared once. This rearrangement joins TRBV5-1 to TRBJ2-1; TRBD2 aligns across 13 bases. The V segment lost 4 bases and the J segment 4 bases; nucleotides outside the gene matches: 2. The germline V gene has CDR1 SGHRS and CDR2 YFSETQ. The CDR3 covers 15 residues. The CDR3 reads CASSPGLAGYNEQFF. The CDR3 region has the DNA TGCGCCAGCAGCCCGGGACTAGCGGGGTACAATGAGCAGTTCTTC.

This chain connects TRBV5-5 to TRBJ1-6; D gene unclear. The CDR3 is made up of 19 amino acids. Germline lookup yields CDR1 SGHKS and CDR2 YYEKEE (reference sequence). The germline V and J ends were trimmed by 0 bases and 0 bases, with 16 bases remaining between them. For the CDR3, the DNA is TGTGCCAGCAGCTTGGCCTCGTCGACACTCAGCTCCTATAATTCACCCCTCCACTTT. Amino acid sequence: CASSLASSTLSSYNSPLHF.

This rearrangement joins TRBV19 to TRBJ2-5; D call uncertain. Germline V gene data show CDR1 as LNHDA and CDR2 as SQIVND (reference sequence). The CDR3 length is 13 residues. The germline V and J ends were trimmed by 9 bases and 0 bases, with 11 bases remaining between them. CDR3 residues: CASSERYQETQYF. The CDR3 region has the DNA TGTGCCAGCTCCGAGAGGTACCAAGAGACCCAGTACTTC.

This clone was recorded a few times. This rearrangement joins TRBV3-1 (or the pseudogene TRBV3-2) to TRBJ2-2; weak D call: TRBD2 (6 bases). The CDR3 has 15 amino acids. V lost 6 bases, J lost 6 bases, and 17 bases lay in between. Germline CDR1 reads LGHDT; CDR2 reads YNNKEL (reference sequence). Here the CDR3 reads CASSPGGIVPGELFF. The CDR3 DNA is TGTGCCAGCAGTCCCGGAGGGATCGTTCCCGGGGAGCTGTTTTTT.

This clone appeared a single time. The genes are TRBV4-1 and TRBJ2-1, with TRBD2 identical over 10 bases. CDR1 is MGHRA and CDR2 is YSYEKL in the germline V gene. V was clipped by 0 bases and J by 5 bases; unmatched bases: 16. The CDR3 runs 20 residues. The DNA of the CDR3 is TGCGCCAGCAGCCAAGAAGGAGGGGGTGTGCGGCTAGCGGGGGACAATGAGCAGTTCTTC. It translates to CASSQEGGGVRLAGDNEQFF.

The CDR3 DNA sequence: TGCGCCAGCAGCTTGGTGGGGGCGGAGACCCAGTACTTC. Translated, it gives CASSLVGAETQYF. The chain carries TRBV5-1 and TRBJ2-5, with a weak D call TRBD1 (6 bases). Between the trimmed V and J ends, which lost 0 bases and 5 bases, there was a span of 8 bases. Germline values: CDR1 SGHRS, CDR2 YFSETQ. The CDR3 spans 13 residues.

This chain joins TRBV7-9 and TRBJ1-3; D gene unclear. The CDR3 sequence is 15 residues long. The V gene lost 3 bases and the J gene lost 2 bases, with 11 bases spanning the gap. Germline V lookup: CDR1 SEHNR, CDR2 FQNEAQ (reference sequence). CDR3: CASSLGGSAGNTIYF. Written as DNA, the CDR3 is TGTGCCAGCAGCTTGGGAGGTAGTGCTGGAAACACCATATATTTT.

V gene TRBV19 combines with J gene TRBJ1-6, with D tentatively TRBD1 (6 bases). With 7 bases removed from V and 6 bases from J, the gap between germline ends came to 19 bases. The CDR3 covers 16 residues. CDR1 and CDR2 from the germline V gene are LNHDA and SQIVND (reference sequence). CDR3 DNA sequence: TGTGCCAGTATAGGATCGGACAGAGGACGTAATTCACCCCTCCACTTT. Translated: CASIGSDRGRNSPLHF.

This chain links TRBV4-1 with TRBJ2-2, with D hard to call. This CDR3 is 18 amino acids long. V was trimmed by 0 bases and J by 6 bases, leaving 20 bases between them. Germline values: CDR1 MGHRA, CDR2 YSYEKL. CDR3: CASSQDSSGRHNPGELFF. The CDR3 nucleotides are TGCGCCAGCAGCCAAGACTCGTCAGGAAGACACAACCCCGGGGAGCTGTTTTTT.

The V call is TRBV11-2, the J call TRBJ2-3, with TRBD2 identical over 14 bases. Germline V gives CDR1 SGHAT, CDR2 FQNNGV. The CDR3 is made up of 17 amino acids. V shed 1 base, J shed 7 bases, and the junction held 7 bases outside the gene matches. The CDR3 coding sequence is TGTGCCAGCAGCTTAGGGAGACTAGCGGGGGGGCCGCATACGCAGTATTTT. Encoded protein: CASSLGRLAGGPHTQYF.

The chain has TRBV5-6 and TRBJ1-3, with D unclear. The J call could be wrong; TRBJ2-2 is a better fit for the DNA end. Germline V gene data show CDR1 as SGHDT and CDR2 as YYEEEE. The CDR3 contains 14 residues. The CDR3 sequence is CASSPNQNAGELFF. The CDR3 DNA reads as TGTGCCAGCAGCCCCAATCAAAACGCCGGGGAGCTGTTTTTT.

The chain combines TRBV11-2 with TRBJ2-7; 8 nucleotides agree with TRBD1. Germline V CDR1 and CDR2: SGHAT, FQNNGV. CDR3 size: 13 residues. V lost 5 bases and J lost 3; bases outside the gene matches: 3. CDR3 DNA sequence: TGTGCCAGCAGCCGGACAGGGAACTACGAGCAGTACTTC. Translation gives CASSRTGNYEQYF.

The chain employs TRBV28 and TRBJ1-2; TRBD1 matches at 8 bases. After removal of 6 bases from V and 1 base from J, the junction contained 10 bases not matched to a gene. The CDR3 loop spans 16 amino acids. CDR1 MDHEN and CDR2 SYDVKM come from the germline V gene. The CDR3 sequence: CASSPRAGGFNYGYTF. The CDR3 DNA sequence: TGTGCCAGCAGCCCCCGGGCAGGGGGCTTTAACTATGGCTACACCTTC.